The T cell receptor (beta chain) under discussion was sequenced for a study of blood T cells in healthy people across ages. This clonotype was counted a few times. The CDR3 covers 13 residues. With 7 bases removed from V and 2 bases from J, the gap between germline ends came to 11 bases. From germline, CDR1 is KGHDR and CDR2 SFDVKD. PCR was performed a second time for about 6 to 11 cycles using a sample-barcoded 5' primer and a J-beta primer mix. TCRdb passed the 5' RACE reads through MiXCR, listing each CDR3 protein once. Here the sample spans some 1.4 million distinct CDR3 sequences, 35% to 45% being singletons.

V and J are TRBV24-1 and TRBJ2-7; TRBD2 is a possible D gene (7 bases). Sequences were obtained from blood. The clonotype comes from a woman under 30 in good health. CDR3 region: CATRGGHTYEQYF. The CDR3 nucleotides read TGTGCCACCAGGGGGGGGCACACCTACGAGCAGTACTTC.